Given below is one T cell receptor beta chain in context. What it recognizes is unknown. This entry is derived from a study of radiotherapy plus CTLA-4 blockade in lung cancer. Study-level information: Among patients, over 15% showed objective responses, and approximately 31% had disease control.

The germline V gene encodes CDR1 SGHRS and CDR2 YFSETQ. J lost 5 bases, V lost 4 bases, and 1 base had no gene match. This CDR3 is 12 amino acids long. Assay used: immunoSEQ multiplex PCR; TCRdb lists only in-frame clones, some missing. The sample has 40,000 to 45,000 clones; approximately 67% are singletons. Notes on the study in general: Dynamics of early blood T cell clones, together with interferon-beta, were reportedly the best predictors of response. Clones derived from tumor TCRs expanded in blood after radiotherapy plus ipilimumab.

The TCR originated in a human donor with non-small cell lung cancer who had a partial response to radiotherapy plus ipilimumab. The sequencing used peripheral blood, collected from a patient treated with radiotherapy plus ipilimumab. The genes are TRBV5-1 and TRBJ1-2; 8 bases match TRBD1. CDR3 amino acids: CASSGQGYGYTF. DNA of the CDR3: TGCGCCAGCAGCGGACAGGGATATGGCTACACCTTC. The whole variable domain, filled in from reference TRBV5-1 and TRBJ1-2, reads KAGVTQTPRYLIKTRGQQVTLSCSPISGHRSVSWYQQTPGQGLQFLFEYFSETQRNKGNFPGRFSGRQFSNSRSEMNVSTLELGDSALYLCASSGQGYGYTFGSGTRLTVV.